This T cell receptor (beta chain) came from a study of neurological immune-mediated disorders. For the unsorted libraries, 2 million PBMCs stored at -80 C served as input. The cDNA was synthesized by 5'RACE incorporating 10-nucleotide random UMIs. TCRdb itself ran the 5' RACE reads through MiXCR, one entry per CDR3 protein. The sample holds about 46,000 distinct CDR3 sequences; approximately 4.5% are singletons and the top ten take roughly 5.6%. Per the germline V gene, CDR1 is SGHTA and CDR2 is FQGNSA. Trimming removed 4 bases from V and 4 bases from J, with 13 bases in between. This CDR3 is 14 amino acids long. This clonotype has at least ten counts.

Sample: PBMCs. This receptor was identified in a woman in her sixties with multiple sclerosis. The rearrangement links TRBV7-2 to TRBJ1-2; a possible D gene is TRBD1 (6 bases). CDR3 amino acids: CASSSAGQTYGYTF. CDR3 bases: TGTGCCAGCAGCTCCGCTGGACAGACCTATGGCTACACCTTC.